This T cell receptor (beta chain) is drawn from a study of stem cell transplantation in POMP-related autoinflammatory disease. Points from the study as a whole: Across all analyzed T-cell subsets, patients with PRAID tended toward reduced diversity and increased clonality.

The CDR3 contains 15 residues. The V and J ends lost 6 bases and 7 bases respectively, with 18 bases between them. The germline V gene has CDR1 MNHEY and CDR2 SVGAGI. With regard to this clone: The antigen remains unidentified.

TCRdb keeps only in-frame clones here, not all; method: immunoSEQ multiplex PCR. The sample includes some 29,000 clones, 88% seen only once; the top ten take around 0.72%. The V call is TRBV6-5, the J call TRBJ2-2; TRBD1 might be the D (6 bases). The TCR comes from a human donor with POMP-related autoinflammation and immune dysregulation (PRAID). The sample was CD4+ T cells from PBMCs, taken before stem cell transplantation. Written as DNA, the CDR3 is TGTGCCAGCAGCCAATCGCCGTCAGGGGTCGGGGAGCTGTTTTTT. Its protein product is CASSQSPSGVGELFF.